Listed below are T cell receptor beta chains from one sample, sequenced in a study of T-cell reconstitution after alpha-beta-depleted transplantation in children. Via MiXCR, TCRdb re-called the PCR reads, giving one row per CDR3 protein. The sample records 44,000 or so distinct CDR3 sequences, around 8.8% being singletons. This specimen was PBMCs, mostly from graft donor cells, taken 60 days after TCRalphabeta/CD19-depleted stem cell transplant. These receptor sequences come from a male patient aged 2 to 10 who had a stem cell transplant for chronic granulomatous disease, so the T cells may come from the graft donor. Each CDR3 is given with its conserved first and last residue. D genes are given only for firm matches. Clone size is stated in some rows and not others, as once, few, many or a class when expanded.

CASSLSGSGRARAKNIQYF,TGTGCCAGCAGCCTCTCGGGTAGCGGGAGGGCCCGGGCCAAAAACATTCAGTACTTC,TRBV28,TRBD2,few,TRBJ2-4
CASSPRRYRKGGVLSYNEQFF,TGTGCCAGTAGTCCCCGGAGATACAGGAAGGGAGGGGTTCTCTCCTACAATGAGCAGTTCTTC,TRBV19,TRBD2,few,TRBJ2-1
CASSLDRNTEAFF,TGTGCCAGCAGCTTGGACAGGAACACTGAAGCTTTCTTT,TRBV5-6,-,many,TRBJ1-1
CASSLTVTYEQYF,TGTGCCAGCAGCCTGACTGTAACCTACGAGCAGTACTTC,TRBV7-2,-,few,TRBJ2-7
CASSPLKAQKNSPLHF,TGTGCCAGCAGCCCCTTGAAGGCACAGAAGAATTCACCCCTCCACTTT,TRBV5-8,-,many,TRBJ1-6
CAWRDPRTAYEQYF,TGTGCCTGGAGGGACCCACGGACAGCCTACGAGCAGTACTTC,TRBV30,-,-,TRBJ2-7
CASSLVRTDTQYF,TGCGCCAGCAGCTTGGTCCGCACAGATACGCAGTATTTT,TRBV5-1,-,many,TRBJ2-3
CASSLYQDYGLAPYEQYF,TGTGCCAGCAGTTTATACCAGGACTATGGACTAGCGCCCTACGAGCAGTACTTC,TRBV28,TRBD2,many,TRBJ2-7
CSAGHNLAGLYNEQFF,TGCAGTGCTGGACATAACCTAGCGGGCCTCTACAATGAGCAGTTCTTC,TRBV20-1,TRBD2,medium-sized,TRBJ2-1
CASTRRRLSTGELFF,TGTGCCAGCACCCGTAGACGACTTTCGACCGGGGAGCTGTTTTTT,TRBV2,-,-,TRBJ2-2
CSASPANEQFF,TGCAGTGCCTCACCGGCTAATGAGCAGTTCTTC,TRBV20-1,-,many,TRBJ2-1
CASSISLVQRKQFF,TGTGCCAGTAGTATATCCTTAGTGCAGCGGAAGCAGTTCTTC,TRBV19,-,few,TRBJ2-1
CASSLHGDSYNEQFF,TGCGCCAGCAGCCTACACGGGGATTCCTACAATGAGCAGTTCTTC,TRBV5-1,-,many,TRBJ2-1
CASSPRQAPNTEAFF,TGTGCCAGCTCACCGCGACAGGCTCCGAACACTGAAGCTTTCTTT,TRBV18,-,-,TRBJ1-1
CSVGTGASYEQYF,TGCAGCGTTGGGACAGGGGCAAGCTACGAGCAGTACTTC,TRBV29-1,TRBD1,many,TRBJ2-7
CASSLEGGVYNEQYF,TGCGCCAGCAGCTTGGAGGGCGGGGTTTACAATGAGCAGTACTTC,TRBV5-1,-,-,TRBJ2-7
CATRPGHYEQFF,TGTGCCACCCGACCGGGCCACTATGAGCAGTTCTTC,TRBV2,-,many,TRBJ2-1
CSANKQGNTEAFF,TGCAGTGCTAATAAACAGGGGAACACTGAAGCTTTCTTT,TRBV20-1,-,many,TRBJ1-1
CASSLGQFNEQFF,TGTGCCAGCAGCTTAGGGCAGTTCAATGAGCAGTTCTTC,TRBV7-2,-,many,TRBJ2-1
CASSLGPRGQYF,TGTGCCAGCAGCTTAGGACCCCGGGGGCAGTACTTC,TRBV7-9,-,-,TRBJ2-7
CASSPPTGTSGRAEQFF,TGTGCCAGCAGCCCTCCTACCGGGACTAGCGGGAGGGCCGAGCAGTTCTTC,TRBV7-6,TRBD2,-,TRBJ2-1
CASSWTADNEQFF,TGTGCCAGCAGCTGGACAGCGGACAATGAGCAGTTCTTC,TRBV27,-,many,TRBJ2-1
CASSPVEETQYF,TGTGCCAGCTCACCAGTTGAAGAGACCCAGTACTTC,TRBV18,-,-,TRBJ2-5
CASSHQGPGANVLTF,TGTGCCAGCAGCCATCAGGGCCCTGGGGCCAACGTCCTGACTTTC,TRBV7-3,-,few,TRBJ2-6
CSARGGLAVYEQYF,TGCAGTGCTAGGGGGGGACTAGCGGTATACGAGCAGTACTTC,TRBV20-1,TRBD2,many,TRBJ2-7
CASSQNAGRPQADTQYF,TGCGCCAGCAGCCAAAATGCGGGCCGACCTCAGGCAGATACGCAGTATTTT,TRBV4-3,-,many,TRBJ2-3
CASSVLAGEVYEQYF,TGTGCCAGCAGTGTATTAGCGGGAGAGGTGTACGAGCAGTACTTC,TRBV6-1,TRBD2,-,TRBJ2-7
CASSPVGNLGTYGESSYNEQFF,TGTGCCAGCAGCCCCGTCGGGAATCTTGGGACCTACGGCGAAAGCTCCTACAATGAGCAGTTCTTC,TRBV4-2,-,many,TRBJ2-1
CASSVRGTVYEQYF,TGTGCCAGCAGCGTACGAGGGACAGTCTACGAGCAGTACTTC,TRBV7-9,TRBD1,-,TRBJ2-7
CASSPGFSGNTIYF,TGTGCCAGCAGTCCCGGTTTCTCTGGAAACACCATATATTTT,TRBV28,-,medium-sized,TRBJ1-3
CASSKTASPGELFF,TGTGCCAGCAGCAAAACGGCCAGTCCCGGGGAGCTGTTTTTT,TRBV27,-,many,TRBJ2-2
CASSPARLPYEQYF,TGTGCCAGCAGCCCCGCAAGGCTCCCCTACGAGCAGTACTTC,TRBV14,-,many,TRBJ2-7
CASSPGGYGYTF,TGTGCCAGCAGCCCGGGAGGCTATGGCTACACCTTC,TRBV7-9,-,few,TRBJ1-2
CASREGQGGTDTQYF,TGTGCCAGCAGAGAGGGACAGGGTGGCACAGATACGCAGTATTTT,TRBV2,TRBD1,many,TRBJ2-3
CASSDYGALSYEQYF,TGTGCCAGCAGTGATTATGGGGCTCTCTCCTACGAGCAGTACTTC,TRBV6-1,-,few,TRBJ2-7
CASRKDGQGFSGANVLTF,TGCGCCAGCAGGAAAGACGGACAGGGTTTCTCTGGGGCCAACGTCCTGACTTTC,TRBV5-1,TRBD1,many,TRBJ2-6
CASSLADIYNEQFF,TGTGCCAGCAGTCTAGCGGATATCTACAATGAGCAGTTCTTC,TRBV2,TRBD2,many,TRBJ2-1
CASSFHGQGWYTEAFF,TGTGCCAGCAGTTTCCACGGACAGGGTTGGTACACTGAAGCTTTCTTT,TRBV27,TRBD1,-,TRBJ1-1
CASSFAGAGTGELFF,TGTGCCAGCAGCTTCGCGGGGGCTGGCACCGGGGAGCTGTTTTTT,TRBV7-2,-,many,TRBJ2-2
CAWSGGPNGYTF,TGTGCCTGGTCAGGGGGGCCCAATGGCTACACCTTC,TRBV30,TRBD1,many,TRBJ1-2
CASSQPDRSKRSQETQYF,TGTGCCAGCAGCCAACCGGACAGGTCCAAGAGGAGCCAAGAGACCCAGTACTTC,TRBV14,TRBD1,-,TRBJ2-5
CSARVLAGESPYEQYF,TGCAGTGCTAGAGTCCTAGCGGGAGAATCCCCCTACGAGCAGTACTTC,TRBV20-1,TRBD2,many,TRBJ2-7
CASSQSGRAYEQYF,TGTGCCAGCAGCCAGAGCGGGAGGGCCTACGAGCAGTACTTC,TRBV4-2,TRBD2,-,TRBJ2-7
CASSPEYLAKNIQYF,TGCGCCAGCAGCCCAGAGTACCTAGCCAAAAACATTCAGTACTTC,TRBV5-1,-,many,TRBJ2-4
CSAAPGTDYNEQFF,TGCAGTGCCGCCCCGGGGACAGACTACAATGAGCAGTTCTTC,TRBV20-1,TRBD1,few,TRBJ2-1
CSANVESTDTQYF,TGCAGTGCTAACGTGGAAAGCACAGATACGCAGTATTTT,TRBV20-1,-,-,TRBJ2-3
CASSASGATDTQYF,TGTGCCAGCAGCGCTTCTGGGGCGACAGATACGCAGTATTTT,TRBV9,-,many,TRBJ2-3
CASSQVEGAYEQYF,TGCGCCAGCAGCCAAGTGGAGGGCGCCTACGAGCAGTACTTC,TRBV4-1,-,many,TRBJ2-7
CASSPLARVFSDEQYF,TGCGCCAGCAGCCCCCTAGCGAGGGTATTTTCTGACGAGCAGTACTTC,TRBV5-1,-,many,TRBJ2-7
CSVEETSGSYNEQFF,TGCAGCGTTGAAGAGACTAGCGGGTCCTACAATGAGCAGTTCTTC,TRBV29-1,TRBD2,many,TRBJ2-1
CASSLGISYEQYF,TGTGCCAGCAGTTTGGGGATCTCCTACGAGCAGTACTTC,TRBV27,-,medium-sized,TRBJ2-7
CASSFGTGEAGANVLTF,TGTGCCAGCAGCTTCGGGACAGGGGAAGCTGGGGCCAACGTCCTGACTTTC,TRBV7-3,TRBD1,-,TRBJ2-6
CASRATGSLTQHF,TGTGCCAGCAGAGCCACGGGTTCCCTTACGCAGCATTTT,TRBV28,-,many,TRBJ1-5
CSAAQATSAPSNEQFF,TGCAGTGCCGCTCAGGCGACTAGCGCTCCCTCCAATGAGCAGTTCTTC,TRBV20-1,TRBD2,many,TRBJ2-1
CASSTTGSYGYTF,TGTGCCAGCAGTACGACAGGGTCCTATGGCTACACCTTC,TRBV6-6,TRBD1,many,TRBJ1-2
CASTGLAGATGELFF,TGTGCCAGCACAGGCCTAGCGGGCGCCACCGGGGAGCTGTTTTTT,TRBV6-1,TRBD2,few,TRBJ2-2
CASSKSTGANVLTF,TGCGCCAGCAGCAAAAGTACTGGGGCCAACGTCCTGACTTTC,TRBV5-1,-,many,TRBJ2-6
CSVAAGNYGYTF,TGCAGCGTTGCGGCAGGGAACTATGGCTACACCTTC,TRBV29-1,-,many,TRBJ1-2